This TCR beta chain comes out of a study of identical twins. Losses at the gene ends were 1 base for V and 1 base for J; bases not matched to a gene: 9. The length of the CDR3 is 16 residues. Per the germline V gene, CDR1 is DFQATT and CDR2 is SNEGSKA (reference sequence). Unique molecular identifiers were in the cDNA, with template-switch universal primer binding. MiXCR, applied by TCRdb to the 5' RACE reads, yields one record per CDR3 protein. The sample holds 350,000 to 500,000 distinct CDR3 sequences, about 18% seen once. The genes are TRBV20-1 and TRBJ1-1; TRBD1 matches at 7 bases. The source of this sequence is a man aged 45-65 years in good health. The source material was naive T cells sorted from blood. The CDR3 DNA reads TGCAGTGCTAGAGGTATTACAGGGGTGACGAACACTGAAGCTTTCTTT. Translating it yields CSARGITGVTNTEAFF.